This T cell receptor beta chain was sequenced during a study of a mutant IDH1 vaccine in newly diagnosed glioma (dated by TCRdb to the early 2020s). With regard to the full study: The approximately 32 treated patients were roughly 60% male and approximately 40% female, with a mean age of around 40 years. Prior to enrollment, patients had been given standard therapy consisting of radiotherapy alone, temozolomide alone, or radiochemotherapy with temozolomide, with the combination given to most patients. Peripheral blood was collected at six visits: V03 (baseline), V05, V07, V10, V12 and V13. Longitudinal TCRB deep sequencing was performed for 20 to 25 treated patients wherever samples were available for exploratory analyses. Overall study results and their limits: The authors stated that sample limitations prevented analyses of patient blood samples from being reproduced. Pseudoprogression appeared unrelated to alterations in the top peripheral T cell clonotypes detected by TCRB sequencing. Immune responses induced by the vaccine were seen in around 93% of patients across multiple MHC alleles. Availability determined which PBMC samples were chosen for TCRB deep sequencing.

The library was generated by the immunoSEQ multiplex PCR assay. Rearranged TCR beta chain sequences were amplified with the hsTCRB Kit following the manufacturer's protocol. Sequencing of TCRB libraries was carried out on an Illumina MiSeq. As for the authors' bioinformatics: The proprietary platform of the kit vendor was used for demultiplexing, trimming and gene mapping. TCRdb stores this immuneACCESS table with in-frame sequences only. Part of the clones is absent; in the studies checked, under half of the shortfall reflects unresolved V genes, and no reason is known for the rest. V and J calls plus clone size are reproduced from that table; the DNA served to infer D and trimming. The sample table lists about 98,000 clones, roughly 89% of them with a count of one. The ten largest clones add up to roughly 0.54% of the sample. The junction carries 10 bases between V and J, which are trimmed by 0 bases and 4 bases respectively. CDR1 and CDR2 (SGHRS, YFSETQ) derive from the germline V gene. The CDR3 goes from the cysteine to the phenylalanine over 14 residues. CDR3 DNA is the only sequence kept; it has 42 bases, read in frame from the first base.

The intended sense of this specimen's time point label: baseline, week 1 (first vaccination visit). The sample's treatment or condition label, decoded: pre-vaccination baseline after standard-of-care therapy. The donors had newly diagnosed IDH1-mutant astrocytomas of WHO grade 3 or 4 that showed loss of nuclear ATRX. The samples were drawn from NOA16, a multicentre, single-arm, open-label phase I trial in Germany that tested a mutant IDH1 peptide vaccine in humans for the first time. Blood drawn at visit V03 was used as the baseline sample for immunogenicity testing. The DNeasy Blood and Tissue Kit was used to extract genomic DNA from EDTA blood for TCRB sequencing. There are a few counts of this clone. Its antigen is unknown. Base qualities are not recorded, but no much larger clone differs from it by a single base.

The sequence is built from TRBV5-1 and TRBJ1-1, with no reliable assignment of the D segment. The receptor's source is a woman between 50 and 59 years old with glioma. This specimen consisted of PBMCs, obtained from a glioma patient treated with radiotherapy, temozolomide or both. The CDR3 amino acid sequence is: CASSLGHSSTEAFF. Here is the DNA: TGCGCCAGCAGCTTGGGACACTCGAGCACTGAAGCTTTCTTT.